This paragraph covers one T cell receptor beta chain sequence. This entry comes from a study of T cells in Graves' hyperthyroidism and ophthalmopathy. Turning to the study itself: Peripheral blood collection took place at initial diagnosis, before any treatment.

Diagnoses used clinical symptoms, serum thyroxine and TRAb, thyroid ultrasound and orbital computed tomography. In germline, CDR1 is SGHRS, CDR2 YFSETQ. Between the trimmed V and J ends, which lost 4 bases and 1 base, there was a span of 17 bases. The CDR3 runs to 16 residues. The investigators amplified TCR beta CDR3 regions from RNA transcripts. Primed by the HTBI set, a first-round RT-PCR was run on the TCR CDR3. TCRdb re-called the multiplex PCR reads with MiXCR, one entry per CDR3 protein. There are 490,000 or so distinct CDR3 sequences in the sample; about 16% occur only once, and around 28% lies in the top ten.

The sequenced sample was blood. The chain is built from TRBV5-1 and TRBJ1-1, with D perhaps matching TRBD1 (6 bases). This TCR derives from a woman aged 25 to 39 with Graves' ophthalmopathy. The CDR3 loop is CASSQGPNLGNTEAFF. DNA of the CDR3: TGCGCCAGCAGCCAGGGGCCTAATTTAGGGAACACTGAAGCTTTCTTT.